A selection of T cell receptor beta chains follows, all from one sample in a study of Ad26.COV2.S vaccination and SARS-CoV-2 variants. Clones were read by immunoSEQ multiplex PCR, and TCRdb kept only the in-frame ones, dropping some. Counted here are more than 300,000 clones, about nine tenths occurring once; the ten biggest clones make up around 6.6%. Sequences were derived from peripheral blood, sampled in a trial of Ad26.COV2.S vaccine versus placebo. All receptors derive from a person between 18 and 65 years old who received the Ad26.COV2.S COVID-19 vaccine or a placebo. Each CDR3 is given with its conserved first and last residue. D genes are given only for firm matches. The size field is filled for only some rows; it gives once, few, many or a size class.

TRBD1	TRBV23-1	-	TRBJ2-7	CARDRDRENREQYF	TGCGCCAGAGACCGGGACAGGGAAAACCGCGAGCAGTACTTC
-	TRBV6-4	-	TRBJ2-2	CASSGERDDTGELFF	TGTGCCAGCAGTGGAGAGAGGGACGACACCGGGGAGCTGTTTTTT
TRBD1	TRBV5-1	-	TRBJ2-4	CASSITGTGSANIQYF	TGCGCCAGCAGCATTACCGGGACAGGGTCGGCAAACATTCAGTACTTC
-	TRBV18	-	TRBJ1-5	CASSRTGGNQPQHF	TGTGCCAGCTCAAGGACCGGAGGCAATCAGCCCCAGCATTTT
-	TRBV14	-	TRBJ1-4	CASSQVNEKLFF	TGTGCCAGCAGCCAAGTTAATGAAAAACTGTTTTTT
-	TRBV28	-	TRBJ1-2	CASTESGLYGYTF	TGTGCCAGCACCGAGTCGGGATTATACGGCTACACCTTC
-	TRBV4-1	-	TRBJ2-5	CASSQGVLQETQYF	TGCGCCAGCAGCCAAGGGGTTTTACAAGAGACCCAGTACTTC
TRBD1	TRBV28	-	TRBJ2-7	CASSIQGVRDEQYF	TGTGCCAGCAGTATCCAGGGGGTCCGGGACGAGCAGTACTTC
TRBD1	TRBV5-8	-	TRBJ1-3	CASSFRTGTSGNTIYF	TGTGCCAGCAGCTTCCGGACAGGAACCTCTGGAAACACCATATATTTT
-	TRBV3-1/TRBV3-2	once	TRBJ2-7	CASSQGADIFEQYF	TGTGCCAGCAGCCAAGGCGCGGACATTTTCGAGCAGTACTTC
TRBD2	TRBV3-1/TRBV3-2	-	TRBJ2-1	CASSQVRLAGDIQNEQFF	TGTGCCAGCAGCCAAGTCCGACTAGCGGGAGATATCCAAAATGAGCAGTTCTTC
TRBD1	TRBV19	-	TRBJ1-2	CASSILGQGGSVGYTF	TGTGCCAGTAGTATTCTCGGACAGGGCGGCTCGGTTGGCTACACCTTC
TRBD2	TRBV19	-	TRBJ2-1	CASSIAFRAGGIDEQFF	TGTGCCAGTAGTATAGCCTTTCGAGCGGGAGGGATCGATGAGCAGTTCTTC
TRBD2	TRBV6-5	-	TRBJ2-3	CASSYSQRGGTDTQYF	TGTGCCAGCAGTTACTCTCAGCGGGGGGGCACAGATACGCAGTATTTT
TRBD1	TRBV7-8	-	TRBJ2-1	CASSLGPQGGYNEQFF	TGTGCCAGCAGCTTAGGCCCACAGGGGGGCTACAATGAGCAGTTCTTC
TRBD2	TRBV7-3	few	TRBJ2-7	CASNTGGLDSPEQYF	TGTGCCAGCAACACGGGAGGGCTAGACAGCCCCGAGCAGTACTTC
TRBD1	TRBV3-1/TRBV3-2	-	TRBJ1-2	CASSQDQTGRNGYTF	TGTGCCAGCAGCCAAGACCAGACAGGGAGGAATGGCTACACCTTC
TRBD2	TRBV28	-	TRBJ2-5	CATTAGGLSETQYF	TGTGCCACCACGGCGGGAGGGTTGTCGGAGACCCAGTACTTC
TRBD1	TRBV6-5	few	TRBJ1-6	CASSYEGQGDSPLHF	TGTGCCAGCAGTTACGAGGGACAGGGAGATTCACCCCTCCACTTT
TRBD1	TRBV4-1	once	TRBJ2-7	CASSQTTGLYEQYF	TGCGCCAGCAGCCAAACGACAGGGTTGTACGAGCAGTACTTC
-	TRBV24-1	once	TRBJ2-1	CATSEDGNNEQFF	TGTGCCACCAGTGAGGACGGGAACAATGAGCAGTTCTTC
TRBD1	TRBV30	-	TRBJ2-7	CAWTLALDRAYEQYF	TGTGCCTGGACCCTAGCCCTGGACAGGGCCTACGAGCAGTACTTC
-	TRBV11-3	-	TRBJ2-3	CASSFDLTDTQYF	TGTGCCAGCAGCTTCGACCTAACGGATACGCAGTATTTT
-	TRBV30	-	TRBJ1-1	CAWRRGAGSAEAFF	TGTGCCTGGAGACGAGGGGCGGGGAGCGCTGAAGCTTTCTTT
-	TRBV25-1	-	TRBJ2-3	CASSYSGDTQYF	TGTGCCAGCAGCTATTCAGGGGATACGCAGTATTTT
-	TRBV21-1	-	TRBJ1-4	CASNRGTGREKLFF	TGTGCCAGCAACCGAGGGACAGGAAGAGAAAAACTGTTTTTT
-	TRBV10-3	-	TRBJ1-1	CAISDPRSAFF	TGTGCCATCAGTGATCCGCGTTCGGCTTTCTTT
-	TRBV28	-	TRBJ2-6	CASSLIPSSPTF	TGTGCCAGCAGTTTGATCCCCAGTTCTCCGACTTTC
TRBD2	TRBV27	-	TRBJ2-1	CASSRTSGIPYNEQFF	TGTGCCAGCAGCCGGACTAGCGGGATCCCCTACAATGAGCAGTTCTTC
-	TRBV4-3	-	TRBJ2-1	CASSQDRLPYNEQFF	TGCGCCAGCAGCCAAGATCGGCTTCCATACAATGAGCAGTTCTTC
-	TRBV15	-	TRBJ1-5	CATSREVNSNQPQHF	TGTGCCACCAGCAGAGAGGTAAATAGCAATCAGCCCCAGCATTTT
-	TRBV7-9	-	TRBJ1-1	CASSLQAMNTEAFF	TGTGCCAGCAGCTTACAGGCGATGAACACTGAAGCTTTCTTT
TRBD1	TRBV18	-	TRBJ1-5	CASSPRQGGNQPQHF	TGTGCCAGCTCACCCCGACAGGGGGGCAATCAGCCCCAGCATTTT
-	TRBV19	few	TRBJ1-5	CASSTGVQPQHF	TGTGCCAGTAGTACAGGGGTTCAGCCCCAGCATTTT
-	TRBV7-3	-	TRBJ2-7	CASSLSISYEQYF	TGTGCCAGCAGCTTAAGTATCTCCTACGAGCAGTACTTC
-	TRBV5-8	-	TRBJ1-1	CASSSPLAAEAFF	TGTGCCAGCAGCTCCCCTCTAGCTGCTGAAGCTTTCTTT
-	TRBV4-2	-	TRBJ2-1	CASSQDIKYEQFF	TGTGCCAGCAGCCAAGATATCAAGTATGAGCAGTTCTTC
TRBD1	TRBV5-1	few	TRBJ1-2	CASSLVGQGATIYGYTF	TGCGCCAGCAGCTTGGTCGGACAGGGGGCCACCATATATGGCTACACCTTC
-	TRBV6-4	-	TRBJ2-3	CASSEQTSTDTQYF	TGTGCCAGCAGTGAACAGACTAGCACAGATACGCAGTATTTT
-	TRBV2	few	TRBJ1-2	CASSRLSYGYTF	TGTGCCAGCAGTAGACTTTCTTATGGCTACACCTTC
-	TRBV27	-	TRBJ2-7	CASSPRSGRYEQYF	TGTGCCAGCAGTCCGCGTTCGGGACGGTACGAGCAGTACTTC
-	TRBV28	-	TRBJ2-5	CASSRGSRETQYF	TGTGCCAGCAGCCGGGGGTCTCGGGAGACCCAGTACTTC
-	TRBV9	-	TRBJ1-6	CASSPVLGSYNSPLHF	TGTGCCAGCAGCCCTGTACTGGGCTCCTATAATTCACCCCTCCACTTT
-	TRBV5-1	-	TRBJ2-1	CASSLVAGSSYNEQFF	TGCGCCAGCAGCTTGGTGGCAGGGAGCTCCTACAATGAGCAGTTCTTC
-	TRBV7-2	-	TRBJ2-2	CASSLNFMSRGTGELFF	TGTGCCAGCAGCTTAAATTTTATGAGCAGGGGCACCGGGGAGCTGTTTTTT
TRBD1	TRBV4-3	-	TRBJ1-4	CASSQTGQGPNEKLFF	TGCGCCAGCAGCCAGACTGGACAGGGACCTAATGAAAAACTGTTTTTT